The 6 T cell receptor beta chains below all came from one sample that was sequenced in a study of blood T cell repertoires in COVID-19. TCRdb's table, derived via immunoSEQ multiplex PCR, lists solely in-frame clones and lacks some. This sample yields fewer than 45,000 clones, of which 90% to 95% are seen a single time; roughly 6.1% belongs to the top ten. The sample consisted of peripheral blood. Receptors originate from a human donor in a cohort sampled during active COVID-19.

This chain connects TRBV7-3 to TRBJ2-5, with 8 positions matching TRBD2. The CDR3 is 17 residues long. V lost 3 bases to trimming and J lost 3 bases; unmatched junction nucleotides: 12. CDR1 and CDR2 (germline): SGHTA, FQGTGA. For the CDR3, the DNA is TGTGCCAGCAGCTTGACGGGAGGGACTAGAAGAGAAGAGACCCAGTACTTC. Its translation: CASSLTGGTRREETQYF.

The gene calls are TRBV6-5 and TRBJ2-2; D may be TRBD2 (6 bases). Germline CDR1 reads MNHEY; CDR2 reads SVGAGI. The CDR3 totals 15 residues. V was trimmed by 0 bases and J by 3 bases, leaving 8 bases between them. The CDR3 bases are TGTGCCAGCAGTTACTCTCGGGAGTACACCGGGGAGCTGTTTTTT. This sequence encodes CASSYSREYTGELFF.

In nucleotides, the CDR3 is TGTGCCAGTAACCCCGGGACAGGTTATTTAATAGGGAACTATGGCTACACCTTC. The encoded protein is CASNPGTGYLIGNYGYTF. The chain combines TRBV19 with TRBJ1-2, with 8 nucleotides matching TRBD1. Germline CDR1 is LNHDA and CDR2 is SQIVND (reference sequence). The ends lost 7 bases at V and 2 bases at J; junction bases unmatched: 18. The CDR3 consists of 18 residues.

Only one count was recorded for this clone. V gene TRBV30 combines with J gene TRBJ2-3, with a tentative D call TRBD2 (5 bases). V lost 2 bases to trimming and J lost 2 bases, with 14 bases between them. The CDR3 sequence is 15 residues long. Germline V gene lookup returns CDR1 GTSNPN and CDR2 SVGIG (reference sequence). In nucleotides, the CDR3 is TGTGCCTGGAGTTCTTGGACTGTGGACACAGATACGCAGTATTTT. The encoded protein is CAWSSWTVDTDTQYF.

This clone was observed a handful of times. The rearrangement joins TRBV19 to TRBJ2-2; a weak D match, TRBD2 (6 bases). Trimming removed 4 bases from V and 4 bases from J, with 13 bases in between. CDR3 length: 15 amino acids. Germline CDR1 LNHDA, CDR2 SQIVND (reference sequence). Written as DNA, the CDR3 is TGTGCCAGTAGTACGCCGGGACTCACCACCGGGGAGCTGTTTTTT. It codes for CASSTPGLTTGELFF.

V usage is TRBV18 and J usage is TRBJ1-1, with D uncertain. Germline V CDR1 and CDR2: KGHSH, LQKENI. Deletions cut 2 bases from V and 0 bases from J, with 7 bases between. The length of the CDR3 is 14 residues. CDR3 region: CASSPGPLNTEAFF. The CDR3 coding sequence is TGTGCCAGCTCACCAGGGCCTTTGAACACTGAAGCTTTCTTT.